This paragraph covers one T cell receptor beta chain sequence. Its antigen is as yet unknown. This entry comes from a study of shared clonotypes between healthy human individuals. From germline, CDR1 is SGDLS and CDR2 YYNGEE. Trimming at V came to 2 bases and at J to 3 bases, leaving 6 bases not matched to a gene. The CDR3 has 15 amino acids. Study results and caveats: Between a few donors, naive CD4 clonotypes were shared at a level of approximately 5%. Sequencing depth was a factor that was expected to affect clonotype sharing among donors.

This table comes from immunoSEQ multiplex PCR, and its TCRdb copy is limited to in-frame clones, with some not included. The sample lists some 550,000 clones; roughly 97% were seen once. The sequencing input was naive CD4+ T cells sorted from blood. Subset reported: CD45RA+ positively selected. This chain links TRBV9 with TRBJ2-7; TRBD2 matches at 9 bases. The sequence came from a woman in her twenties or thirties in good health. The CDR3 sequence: CASSVGGRGFYEQYF. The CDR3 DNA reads TGTGCCAGCAGCGTTGGCGGGAGGGGTTTCTACGAGCAGTACTTC.